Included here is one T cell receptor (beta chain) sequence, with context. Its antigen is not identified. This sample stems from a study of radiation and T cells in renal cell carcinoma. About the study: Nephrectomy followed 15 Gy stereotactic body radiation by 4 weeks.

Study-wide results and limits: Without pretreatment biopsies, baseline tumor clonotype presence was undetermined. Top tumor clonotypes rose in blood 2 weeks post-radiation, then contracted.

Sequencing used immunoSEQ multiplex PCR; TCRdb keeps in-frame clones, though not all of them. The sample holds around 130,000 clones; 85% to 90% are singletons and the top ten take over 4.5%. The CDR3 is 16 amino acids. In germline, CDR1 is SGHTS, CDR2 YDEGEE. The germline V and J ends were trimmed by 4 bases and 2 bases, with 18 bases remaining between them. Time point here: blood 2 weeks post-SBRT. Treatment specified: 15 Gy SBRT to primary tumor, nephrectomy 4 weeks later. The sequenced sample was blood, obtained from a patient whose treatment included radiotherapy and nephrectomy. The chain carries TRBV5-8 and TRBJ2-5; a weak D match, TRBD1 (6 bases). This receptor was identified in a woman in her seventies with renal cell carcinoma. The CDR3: CASSMGAKGVQETQYF. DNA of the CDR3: TGTGCCAGCAGCATGGGGGCAAAAGGGGTACAAGAGACCCAGTACTTC.